These 4 T cell receptor beta chains were sequenced from one sample in a study of T-cell memory formation after mild COVID-19. One entry per CDR3 protein, called by TCRdb with MiXCR from the 5' RACE reads. The sample contains 450,000 to 650,000 distinct CDR3 sequences, about 20% of which appear only once. Specimen: PBMCs or a T cell subset sorted from them (not recorded which). These TCRs come from an adult woman who had mild COVID-19 (a few samples of this study predate the infection). Cell type and time point are not known.

This clonotype was observed a few times. The chain carries TRBV3-1 and TRBJ2-5; TRBD2 might be the D (6 bases). V lost 4 bases and J lost 1, with 13 bases in between. This CDR3 has 15 residues. The germline gives CDR1 LGHDT, CDR2 YNNKEL (reference sequence). The CDR3 is CASSRTWGVQETQYF. The CDR3 coding sequence is TGTGCCAGCAGCCGGACCTGGGGGGTCCAAGAGACCCAGTACTTC.

The V and J genes are TRBV29-1 and TRBJ2-7; 11 nucleotides agree with TRBD2. Germline V gene data show CDR1 as SQVTM and CDR2 as ANQGSEA. This CDR3 has 12 residues. The CDR3 is CNSGTSGYEQYF. As DNA, the CDR3 is TGCAATTCCGGGACTAGCGGCTACGAGCAGTACTTC.

This clonotype was seen a few times. The chain links TRBV3-1 to TRBJ1-2, with D perhaps matching TRBD1 (6 bases). This CDR3 region has 16 residues. Trimming cost V 0 bases and J 8 bases, with 19 bases left between them. Germline CDR1 LGHDT, CDR2 YNNKEL (reference sequence). CDR3 coding DNA: TGTGCCAGCAGCCAAGATTCTGACAGGCCGTTGGAGGGCTACACCTTC. Translating gives CASSQDSDRPLEGYTF.

This clonotype appeared a few times. J is TRBJ2-2 and V is TRBV7-8; tentatively, D is TRBD2 (6 bases). The CDR3 contains 16 residues. The germline V gene has CDR1 SGHVS and CDR2 FQNEAQ. V was cut by 5 bases and J by 0 bases, with 13 bases left in between. The CDR3 spells CASSHSSASNTGELFF. The DNA of the CDR3 is TGTGCCAGCAGCCACTCTAGCGCATCGAACACCGGGGAGCTGTTTTTT.